The 11 T cell receptor beta chains listed next were all sequenced from one sample in a study of CD8+ T cells in alopecia areata. cDNA prepared by RNA extraction and subsequent reverse transcription served as the template for sequencing. The table came from immunoSEQ multiplex PCR; TCRdb's copy has only in-frame clones and leaves some out. Found here are 200,000 to 300,000 clones, no singletons; the ten largest cover 1.2%. On the basis of CD4, CD8alpha, NKG2D, NKG2ACE and other markers, pooled cutaneous lymph node cells were sorted. Sequenced sample: CD4+ T cells sorted from a lymph node. The receptors originated from a C3H/HeJ mouse with alopecia areata. MHC haplotype of the strain: H2-k.

This clone was found a few times. Genes and germline come from the mouse. Read data end 4 residues before the CDR3 end; the end is taken from the germline J gene. The chain recombines TRBV13-1 with TRBJ2-1; 9 positions match TRBD2. The CDR3 consists of 14 residues. CDR1 NSHNY and CDR2 SYGAGN come from the germline V gene. J was trimmed by 6 bases and V by 1 base; bases with no gene match: 2. The sequenced part of the CDR3 DNA is TGTGCCAGCAGTGATAACTGGGGGGTTGCT. Translation: CASSDNWGVA. The whole CDR3 region reads CASSDNWGVAEQFF.

This clone was picked up a small number of times. Gene names denote mouse genes. The sequenced fragment ends 3 residues before the CDR3 boundary, so the rest is inferred from the germline J gene. The chain recombines TRBV19 with TRBJ1-3; the D gene is possibly TRBD1 (6 bases). Per germline, CDR1 FNHDT and CDR2 SITEND (reference sequence). V was cut by 6 bases and J by 2 bases, with 9 bases left in between. The CDR3 is 13 residues long. CDR3 bases read: TGTGCCAGCACCGCAGGGGCTGGAAATACG. It encodes CASTAGAGNT. The CDR3 in its entirety is CASTAGAGNTLYF. Complete variable domain (other parts from reference TRBV19 and TRBJ1-3): GGIITQTPKFLIGQEGQKLTLKCQQNFNHDTMYWYRQDSGKGLRLIYYSITENDLQKGDLSEGYDASREKKSSFSLTVTSAQKNEMAVFLCASTAGAGNTLYFGEGSRLIVV.

In regard to this clone: Gene and germline names: mouse. The read stops 4 residues short of the end of the CDR3; the missing end is completed from the germline J gene. V usage is TRBV13-2 and J usage is TRBJ2-1; 9 bases align to TRBD1. The length of the CDR3 is 16 residues. Germline CDR1 NNHNN, CDR2 SYGAGS (reference sequence). The V gene end was trimmed by 0 bases and the J gene end by 3 bases; junction bases not matched to a gene: 4. The DNA read from the CDR3 is TGTGCCAGCGGTGATGCACGGGACAGGGCCTATGCT. This translates into CASGDARDRAYA. The entire CDR3 protein reads CASGDARDRAYAEQFF.

In the case of this clone: Gene and germline names: mouse. Sequencing ends 4 residues short of the CDR3 end; the germline J gene provides the rest. Other nucleotide sequences in the sample specify the same CDR3. The rearrangement joins TRBV13-1 to TRBJ2-3; D unresolved. Germline V gives CDR1 NSHNY, CDR2 SYGAGN. Trimming cost V 4 bases and J 0 bases, with 9 bases left between them. The CDR3 is made up of 14 amino acids. CDR3 in amino acids: CASSPDNSAETLYF. CDR3 DNA (partial): TGTGCCAGCAGTCCCGACAATAGTGCAGAA.

With respect to this clone: Here the gene names and germline are mouse. The read terminates 4 residues ahead of where the CDR3 ends, so the germline J gene completes it. The rearrangement links TRBV19 to TRBJ2-1; a weak D match, TRBD1 (5 bases). This CDR3 has 14 residues. The germline V gene encodes CDR1 FNHDT and CDR2 SITEND (reference sequence). V was shortened by 3 bases and J by 1 base, with 8 bases between the two germline ends. Partial CDR3 DNA: TGTGCCAGCAGTACCCCAGGGAACTATGCT. Protein product: CASSTPGNYA. The full-length CDR3 reads as CASSTPGNYAEQFF.

Only a few counts were recorded for this clone. Gene names and germline refer to mouse. The CDR3 is cut off 4 residues early in the read; its end comes from the germline J gene. This chain links TRBV19 with TRBJ2-1; 13 bases line up with TRBD2. The CDR3 sequence is 15 residues long. Looked up from germline, CDR1 is FNHDT and CDR2 is SITEND (reference sequence). V dropped 5 bases and J dropped 3; count of bases not matched to a gene: 2. CDR3 bases read: TGTGCCAGCAGAAGGGACTGGGGGGGCTATGCT. This gives the protein CASRRDWGGYA. The whole CDR3 is CASRRDWGGYAEQFF.

A word on this clone: Gene names follow the mouse nomenclature. The read ends 4 residues before the CDR3 terminus; that terminus is restored from the germline J gene. The rearrangement links TRBV19 to TRBJ2-3; 10 bases fit TRBD2. CDR3 size: 15 residues. Germline lookup yields CDR1 FNHDT and CDR2 SITEND (reference sequence). The junction had 4 bases not matched to a gene; V was cut back by 6 bases and J by 0 bases. The CDR3 sequence is CASIRLGGSAETLYF. CDR3 DNA, as far as it was read: TGTGCCAGCATCCGACTGGGGGGTAGTGCAGAA.

As regards this clone: Gene names and germline refer to mouse. The read comes to an end 4 residues before the CDR3 does, leaving the germline J gene to fill in the end. The sample carries other DNA sequences with the same CDR3. The chain combines TRBV14 with TRBJ2-5; a possible D gene is TRBD2 (7 bases). The V and J ends lost 2 bases and 2 bases respectively, with 9 bases between them. Germline V lookup: CDR1 SGHDT, CDR2 FRDEAV. The CDR3 consists of 14 residues. CDR3 DNA (partial): TGTGCCAGCAGTTTGAGGGGGGCCCAAGAC. This translates into CASSLRGAQD. The full CDR3 reads CASSLRGAQDTQYF.

A note on this clone: Gene names are mouse gene names. The read finishes 4 residues shy of the CDR3 end, and the germline J gene is used to complete it. The sample holds other DNA sequences that translate to the same CDR3. The chain carries TRBV5 and TRBJ2-3, with 9 nucleotides matching TRBD1. V dropped 1 base and J dropped 3; count of bases not matched to a gene: 5. Germline CDR1 is LGHNA and CDR2 is YNLKQL (reference sequence). CDR3 length equals 16 residues. CDR3: CASSQAGTGRAETLYF. The part of the CDR3 DNA that was read is TGTGCCAGCAGCCAAGCCGGGACAGGGAGGGCAGAA.

Remarks on this clone: Here the gene names and germline are mouse. The read finishes 3 residues shy of the CDR3 end, and the germline J gene is used to complete it. Other DNA sequences in this specimen translate into the identical CDR3. The chain carries TRBV1 and TRBJ1-6; D is unclear. TRBJ1-6 is reported as an ORF; its role is uncertain. Germline assignment: CDR1 NSQYPW and CDR2 LRSPGD (reference sequence). V lost 0 bases to trimming and J lost 8 bases, with 5 bases between them. The CDR3 spans 13 residues. CDR3 amino acids: CTCSAERDSPLYF. The sequenced CDR3 bases are TGCACCTGCAGTGCAGAGAGGGATTCGCCC.

This clone was recorded a few times. Gene names and germline refer to mouse. The read halts 4 residues ahead of the CDR3 end, with the missing end drawn from the germline J gene. Different DNA sequences within this sample yield the same CDR3. V usage is TRBV13-1 and J usage is TRBJ2-3; a weak D match, TRBD1 (5 bases). Per germline, CDR1 NSHNY and CDR2 SYGAGN. V dropped 5 bases and J dropped 0 bases, with 13 bases sitting between them. The CDR3 is 15 residues long. CDR3 bases read: TGTGCCAGCAGCGGAACAGGTTCTAGTGCAGAA. Its protein product is CASSGTGSSAE. The entire CDR3 reads CASSGTGSSAETLYF.